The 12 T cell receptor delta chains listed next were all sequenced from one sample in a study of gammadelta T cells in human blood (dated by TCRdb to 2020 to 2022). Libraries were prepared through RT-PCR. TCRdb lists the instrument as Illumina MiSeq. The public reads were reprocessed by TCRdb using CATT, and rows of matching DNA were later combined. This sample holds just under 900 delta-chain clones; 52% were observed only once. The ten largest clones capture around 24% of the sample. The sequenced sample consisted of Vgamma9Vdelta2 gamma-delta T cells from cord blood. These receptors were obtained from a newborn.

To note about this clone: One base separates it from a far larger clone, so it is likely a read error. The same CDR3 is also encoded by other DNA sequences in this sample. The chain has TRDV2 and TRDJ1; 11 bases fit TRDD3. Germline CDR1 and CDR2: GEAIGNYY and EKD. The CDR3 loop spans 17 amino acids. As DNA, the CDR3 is TGTGCCTGTGATCTCCTCCTGGGGGATACATTCCCCGATAAGCTCATCTTT. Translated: CACDLLLGDTFPDKLIF.

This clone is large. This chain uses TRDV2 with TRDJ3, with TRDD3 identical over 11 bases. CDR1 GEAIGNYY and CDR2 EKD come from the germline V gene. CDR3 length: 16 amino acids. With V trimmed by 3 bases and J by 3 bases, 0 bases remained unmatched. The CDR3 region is CACDWGIRWDTRQMFF. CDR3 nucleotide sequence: TGTGCCTGTGACTGGGGGATACGCTGGGACACCCGACAGATGTTTTTC.

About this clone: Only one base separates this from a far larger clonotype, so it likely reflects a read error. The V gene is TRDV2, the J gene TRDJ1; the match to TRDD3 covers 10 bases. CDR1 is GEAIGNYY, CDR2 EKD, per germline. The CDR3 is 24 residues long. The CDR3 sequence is CACDTESWGILWRAKDKNTDKRIF. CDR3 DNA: TGTGCCTGTGACACCGAATCGTGGGGGATACTATGGCGGGCAAAAGACAAGAATACCGATAAACGCATCTTT.

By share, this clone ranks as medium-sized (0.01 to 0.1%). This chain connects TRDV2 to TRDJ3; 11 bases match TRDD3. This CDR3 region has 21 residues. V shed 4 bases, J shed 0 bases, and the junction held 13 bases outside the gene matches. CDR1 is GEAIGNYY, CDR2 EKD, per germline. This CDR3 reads CACDTPTGGYRSSWDTRQMFF. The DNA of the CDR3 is TGTGCCTGTGATACCCCGACTGGGGGATATAGAAGCTCCTGGGACACCCGACAGATGTTTTTC.

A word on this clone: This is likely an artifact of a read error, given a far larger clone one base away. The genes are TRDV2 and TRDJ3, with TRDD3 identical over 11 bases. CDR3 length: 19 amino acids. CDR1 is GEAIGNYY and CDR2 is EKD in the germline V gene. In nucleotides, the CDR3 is TGTGCCTGGGACACGATTACTGGGGGATACTCCTGGGACACCCGACAGATGTTTTTC. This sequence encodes CAWDTITGGYSWDTRQMFF.

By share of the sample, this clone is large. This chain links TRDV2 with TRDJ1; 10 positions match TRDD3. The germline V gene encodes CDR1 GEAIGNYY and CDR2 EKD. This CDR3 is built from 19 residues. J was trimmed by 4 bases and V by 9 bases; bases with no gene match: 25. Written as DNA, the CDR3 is TGTGCCGGCCATTCGGGGGGATACGCTGGGGAGAGGTTCGGCGATAAACTCATCTTT. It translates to CAGHSGGYAGERFGDKLIF.

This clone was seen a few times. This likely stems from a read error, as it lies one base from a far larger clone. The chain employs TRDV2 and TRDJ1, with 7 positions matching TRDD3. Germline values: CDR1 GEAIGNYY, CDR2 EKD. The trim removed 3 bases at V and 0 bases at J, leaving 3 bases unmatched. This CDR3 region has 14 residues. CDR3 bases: TGTGCCTGTGACCCCCTGGGGGACACCGATAAACTCATCTTT. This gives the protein CACDPLGDTDKLIF.

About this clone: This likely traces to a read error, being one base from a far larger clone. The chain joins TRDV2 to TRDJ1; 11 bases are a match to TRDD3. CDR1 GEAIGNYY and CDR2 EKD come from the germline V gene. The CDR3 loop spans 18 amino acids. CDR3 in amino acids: CASDTEELGDRVTDKLIF. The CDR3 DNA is TGTGCCAGTGACACCGAGGAACTGGGGGATAGGGTCACCGATAAACTCATCTTT.

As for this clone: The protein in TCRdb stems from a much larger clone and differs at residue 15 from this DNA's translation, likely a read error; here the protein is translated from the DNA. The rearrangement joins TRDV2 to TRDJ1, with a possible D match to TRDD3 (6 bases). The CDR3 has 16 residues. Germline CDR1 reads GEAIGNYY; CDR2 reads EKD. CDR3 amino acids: CACDPDTRSHTDKLTF. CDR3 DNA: TGTGCCTGTGACCCCGATACGCGTTCCCACACCGATAAACTCACCTTT.

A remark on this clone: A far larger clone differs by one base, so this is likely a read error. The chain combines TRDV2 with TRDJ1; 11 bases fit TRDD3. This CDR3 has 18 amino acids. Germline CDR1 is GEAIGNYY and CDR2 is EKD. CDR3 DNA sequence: TGTGCCTATGACACCGAGGAACTGGGGGATAGGGTCACCGATAAACTCATCTTT. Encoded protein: CAYDTEELGDRVTDKLIF.

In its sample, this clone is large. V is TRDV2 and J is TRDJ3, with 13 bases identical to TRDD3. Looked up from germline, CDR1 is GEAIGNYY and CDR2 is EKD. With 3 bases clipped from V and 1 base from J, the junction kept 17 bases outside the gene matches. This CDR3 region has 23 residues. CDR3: CACDQRFVLGDTVLSWDTRQMFF. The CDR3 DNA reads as TGTGCCTGTGACCAGAGATTCGTACTGGGGGATACGGTTCTTTCCTGGGACACCCGACAGATGTTTTTC.

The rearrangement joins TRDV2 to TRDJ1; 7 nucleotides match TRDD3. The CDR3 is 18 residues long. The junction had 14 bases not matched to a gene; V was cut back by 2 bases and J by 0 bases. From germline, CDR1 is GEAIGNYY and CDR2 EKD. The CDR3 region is CACDRGYGGRQYTDKLIF. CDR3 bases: TGTGCCTGTGACAGGGGATATGGGGGAAGACAGTACACCGATAAACTCATCTTT.